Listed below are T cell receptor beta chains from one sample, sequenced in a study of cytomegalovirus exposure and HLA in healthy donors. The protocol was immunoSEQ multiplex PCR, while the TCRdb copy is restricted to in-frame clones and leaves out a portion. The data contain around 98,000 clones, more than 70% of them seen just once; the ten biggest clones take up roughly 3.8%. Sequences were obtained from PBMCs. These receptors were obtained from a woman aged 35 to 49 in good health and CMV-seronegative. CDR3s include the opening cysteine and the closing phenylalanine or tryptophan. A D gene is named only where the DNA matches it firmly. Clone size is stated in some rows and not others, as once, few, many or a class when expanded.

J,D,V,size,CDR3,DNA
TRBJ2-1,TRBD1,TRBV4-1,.,CASSQLNRGPQVNEQFF,TGCGCCAGCAGCCAATTAAACAGGGGGCCACAGGTCAATGAGCAGTTCTTC
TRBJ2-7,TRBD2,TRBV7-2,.,CASSLGQGLDYEQYF,TGTGCCAGCAGCTTAGGTCAGGGACTAGACTACGAGCAGTACTTC
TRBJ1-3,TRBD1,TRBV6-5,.,CASSYGTAGNTIYF,TGTGCCAGCAGTTACGGGACAGCTGGAAACACCATATATTTT
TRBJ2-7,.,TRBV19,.,CASSIGTSSYEQYF,TGTGCCAGTAGTATTGGGACATCATCCTACGAGCAGTACTTC
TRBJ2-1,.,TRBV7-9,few,CASSPQDIPGLTYNEQFF,TGTGCCAGCAGCCCACAGGACATACCGGGACTTACCTACAATGAGCAGTTCTTC
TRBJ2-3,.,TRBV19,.,CASRFGTGSTDTQYF,TGTGCCAGTAGATTCGGGACTGGAAGCACAGATACGCAGTATTTT
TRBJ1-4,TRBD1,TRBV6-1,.,CASSGSDRGREKLFF,TGTGCCAGCAGTGGATCGGACAGGGGTCGTGAAAAACTGTTTTTT
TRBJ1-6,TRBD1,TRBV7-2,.,CASSLQGAKSPLHF,TGTGCCAGCAGCCTACAGGGGGCAAAATCACCCCTCCACTTT
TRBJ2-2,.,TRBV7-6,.,CASRPGLFAGELFF,TGTGCCAGCAGACCCGGGTTGTTCGCCGGGGAGCTGTTTTTT
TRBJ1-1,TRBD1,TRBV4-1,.,CASSHYRGIDTKAFF,TGCGCCAGCAGCCACTACAGGGGGATCGACACTAAAGCTTTCTTT
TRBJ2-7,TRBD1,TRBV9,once,CASWTGNEQYF,TGTGCCAGCTGGACAGGAAACGAGCAGTACTTC
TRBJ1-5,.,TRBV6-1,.,CASSEWADYNQPQHF,TGTGCCAGCAGTGAATGGGCAGACTACAATCAGCCCCAGCATTTT
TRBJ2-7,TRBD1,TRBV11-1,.,CASSPIGTGVGYEQYF,TGTGCCAGCAGCCCCATTGGGACAGGGGTCGGCTACGAGCAGTACTTC
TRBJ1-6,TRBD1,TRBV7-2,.,CASSPGQYNSPLHF,TGTGCCAGCAGCCCGGGACAGTATAATTCACCCCTCCACTTT
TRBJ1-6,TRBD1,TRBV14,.,CASSWTGNSPLHF,TGTGCCAGCAGTTGGACAGGGAATTCACCCCTCCACTTT
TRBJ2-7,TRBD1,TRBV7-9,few,CASRAWDRDPEYESYEQYF,TGTGCCAGCAGGGCATGGGACAGGGACCCTGAATACGAATCCTACGAGCAGTACTTC
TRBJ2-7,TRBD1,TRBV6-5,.,CASSSGQTYEQYF,TGTGCCAGCAGTTCGGGACAGACCTACGAGCAGTACTTC
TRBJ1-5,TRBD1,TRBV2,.,CASRGDSTSFGPQHF,TGTGCCAGCAGGGGGGACAGTACGAGCTTTGGGCCCCAGCATTTT
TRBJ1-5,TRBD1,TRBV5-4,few,CASSQTGPNQPQHF,TGTGCCAGCAGCCAGACAGGGCCCAATCAGCCCCAGCATTTT
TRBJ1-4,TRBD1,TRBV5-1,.,CASSVRTGAEEKLFF,TGCGCCAGCAGCGTAAGGACAGGGGCGGAAGAAAAACTGTTTTTT
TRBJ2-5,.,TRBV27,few,CASSLSPIAQETQYF,TGTGCCAGCAGTTTATCACCTATCGCCCAAGAGACCCAGTACTTC
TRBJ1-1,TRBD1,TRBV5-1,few,CASSLTGPWTEAFF,TGCGCCAGCAGCCTGACAGGGCCCTGGACTGAAGCTTTCTTT
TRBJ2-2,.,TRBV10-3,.,CAIRQVPGELFF,TGTGCCATCAGGCAGGTCCCCGGGGAGCTGTTTTTT
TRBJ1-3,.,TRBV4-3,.,CASSQLTEYSGNTIYF,TGCGCCAGCAGCCAATTGACAGAATACTCTGGAAACACCATATATTTT
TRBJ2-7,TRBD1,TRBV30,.,CAWRKRTGSEQYF,TGTGCCTGGAGGAAAAGGACAGGCAGCGAGCAGTACTTC
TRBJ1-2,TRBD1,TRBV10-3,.,CAISGDRGDYGYTF,TGTGCCATCAGTGGGGACAGGGGAGACTATGGCTACACCTTC
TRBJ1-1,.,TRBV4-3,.,CASSQEVQRGTEAFF,TGCGCCAGCAGCCAAGAAGTACAGCGGGGCACTGAAGCTTTCTTT
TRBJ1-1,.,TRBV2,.,CASSEGGMDTEAFF,TGTGCCAGCAGTGAGGGGGGGATGGACACTGAAGCTTTCTTT
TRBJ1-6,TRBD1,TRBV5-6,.,CASSSGQGGASYNSPLHF,TGTGCCAGCAGCTCCGGACAGGGGGGCGCCTCCTATAATTCACCCCTCCACTTT
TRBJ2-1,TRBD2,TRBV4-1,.,CASSQDGSGGDEQFF,TGCGCCAGCAGCCAAGATGGGAGCGGGGGCGATGAGCAGTTCTTC
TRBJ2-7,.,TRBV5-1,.,CASSLEQTYEQYF,TGCGCCAGCAGCTTAGAACAGACCTACGAGCAGTACTTC
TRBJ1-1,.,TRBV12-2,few,CASRLAQNMNTEAFF,TGTGCAAGTCGCTTAGCGCAGAATATGAACACTGAAGCTTTCTTT
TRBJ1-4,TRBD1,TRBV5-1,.,CASSISGQSTNEKLFF,TGCGCCAGCAGCATATCGGGACAGTCAACTAATGAAAAACTGTTTTTT
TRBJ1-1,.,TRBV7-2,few,CASRAQGTGTEAFF,TGTGCCAGCAGGGCACAGGGAACCGGCACTGAAGCTTTCTTT
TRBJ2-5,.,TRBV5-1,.,CASSSATDFTGTQYF,TGCGCCAGCAGCTCCGCGACGGACTTTACGGGGACCCAGTACTTC
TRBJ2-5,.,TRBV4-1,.,CASSRLSGETQYF,TGCGCCAGCAGCCGACTATCTGGGGAGACCCAGTACTTC
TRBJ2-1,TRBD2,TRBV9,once,CASSRGLAGDNEQFF,TGTGCCAGCAGCCGGGGACTAGCGGGGGACAATGAGCAGTTCTTC
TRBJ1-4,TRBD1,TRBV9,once,CASSPGQGDEKLFF,TGTGCCAGCAGCCCAGGACAGGGGGATGAAAAACTGTTTTTT
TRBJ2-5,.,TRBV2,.,CASSGPQETQYF,TGTGCCAGCAGTGGGCCCCAAGAGACCCAGTACTTC
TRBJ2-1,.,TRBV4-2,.,CASSQEIGVGNNEQFF,TGTGCCAGCAGCCAAGAAATCGGGGTAGGCAACAATGAGCAGTTCTTC
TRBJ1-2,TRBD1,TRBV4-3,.,CASSGQQGSGYTF,TGCGCCAGCAGCGGACAACAGGGGTCTGGCTACACCTTC
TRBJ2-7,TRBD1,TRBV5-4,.,CASSSGQGYEQYF,TGTGCCAGCAGCTCGGGACAGGGCTACGAGCAGTACTTC
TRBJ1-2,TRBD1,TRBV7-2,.,CASSPGTVYGYTF,TGTGCCAGCAGCCCCGGGACAGTCTATGGCTACACCTTC
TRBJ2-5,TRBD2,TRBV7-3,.,CASSLYGGLAGETQYF,TGTGCCAGCAGCTTATATGGAGGACTAGCGGGGGAGACCCAGTACTTC
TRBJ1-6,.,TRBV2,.,CASSEFRSNSPLHF,TGTGCCAGCAGTGAGTTCAGATCAAATTCACCCCTCCACTTT
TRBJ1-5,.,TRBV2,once,CASSLDPGSNQPQHF,TGTGCCAGCAGCTTAGACCCCGGGAGCAATCAGCCCCAGCATTTT
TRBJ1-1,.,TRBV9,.,CASSQTGNTEAFF,TGTGCCAGCAGCCAGACAGGGAACACTGAAGCTTTCTTT
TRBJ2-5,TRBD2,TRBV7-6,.,CASSSSAGGKGTQYF,TGTGCCAGCAGCTCTTCAGCGGGGGGTAAGGGGACCCAGTACTTC
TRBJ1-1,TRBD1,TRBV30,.,CAWSVKGANTEAFF,TGTGCCTGGAGTGTAAAGGGGGCGAACACTGAAGCTTTCTTT
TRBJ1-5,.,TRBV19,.,CASSIVRGQPQHF,TGTGCCAGTAGTATAGTCAGGGGACAGCCCCAGCATTTT
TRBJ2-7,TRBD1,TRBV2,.,CATGQEYYEQYF,TGTGCCACAGGACAGGAGTATTACGAGCAGTACTTC
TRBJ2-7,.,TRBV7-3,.,CASSRGQPYEQYF,TGTGCCAGCAGCCGCGGACAGCCCTACGAGCAGTACTTC
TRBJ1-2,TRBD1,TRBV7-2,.,CASSTGQGDYGYTF,TGTGCCAGCAGCACGGGACAGGGCGACTATGGCTACACCTTC
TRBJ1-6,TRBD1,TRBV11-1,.,CASSLGQGAGNSPLHF,TGTGCCAGCAGCTTAGGACAGGGGGCCGGTAATTCACCCCTCCACTTT
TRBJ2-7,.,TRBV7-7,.,CASSPTGFGYEQYF,TGTGCCAGCAGCCCCACAGGGTTCGGCTACGAGCAGTACTTC
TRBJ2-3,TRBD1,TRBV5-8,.,CASSVGQGGTSTDTQYF,TGTGCCAGCAGCGTTGGACAGGGGGGGACTAGCACAGATACGCAGTATTTT